This T cell receptor beta chain appears in the sequencing data of a study of vaccination and CD4 T cells after COVID-19. The overall study: Samples from three convalescent patients were taken at day 14 and days 161 to 241 post-vaccination.

Time point described: late sampling 161 to 241 days after vaccination in a few convalescent patients. Dates of positive PCR ran from March to December 2020, before US Alpha, Beta and Delta variants. The length of the CDR3 is 15 residues. Trimming stripped 2 bases from V and 3 bases from J, with 17 bases between. CDR1 and CDR2 from the germline V gene are DFQATT and SNEGSKA (reference sequence). TCRdb re-derived calls from the PCR reads in MiXCR, one entry per CDR3 protein. The repertoire holds 31,000 or so distinct CDR3 sequences, with almost 50% as singletons. The clonotype originates from a human donor who had recovered from COVID-19. This chain joins TRBV20-1 and TRBJ2-7; weak D call: TRBD1 (5 bases). Sequencing used CD4+ T cells from blood, obtained about 7 months after SARS-CoV-2 vaccination. The CDR3 region is CSARLIRGTLYEQYF. As DNA, the CDR3 is TGCAGTGCTAGACTTATTAGGGGAACCCTCTACGAGCAGTACTTC.